This passage covers 21 T cell receptor beta chains from one sample sequenced in a study of blood T cells in healthy people across ages (dated by TCRdb to between 2015 and 2017). Library prep was done by 5' RACE. For sequencing, an Illumina HiSeq 2500 was employed. The second PCR ran for roughly 6 to 11 cycles and used a J-beta primer mix along with a sample-barcoded 5' primer. The public reads were reprocessed in TCRdb via fastp at Q25 and MiXCR, keeping in-frame beta chains. Entries are consolidated by CDR3 protein sequence, retaining the most common genes and DNA. In this sample the table shows around 1,500,000 distinct CDR3 sequences, about 28% of which occur a single time. Clones ranked in the top ten supply approximately 7.7% of the sample. Sequenced material: blood. The receptors originated from a woman in her 30s in good health.

A few counts support this clonotype. This rearrangement joins TRBV5-1 to TRBJ2-7; 7 positions agree with TRBD2. After removal of 4 bases from V and 6 bases from J, the junction contained 16 bases not matched to a gene. The CDR3 loop spans 16 amino acids. CDR1 is SGHRS and CDR2 is YFSETQ in the germline V gene. CDR3 nucleotides: TGCGCCAGCAGCGATACGCGACTAGCCAGCGTTTCCGAGCAGTACTTC. This gives the protein CASSDTRLASVSEQYF.

The chain combines TRBV25-1 with TRBJ1-1, with unresolved D. Trimming left V 10 bases short and J 1 base short, with 10 bases between. CDR1 MGHDK and CDR2 SYGVNS come from the germline V gene. The length of the CDR3 is 12 residues. As DNA, the CDR3 is TGTGCCACCCGAGGACGGAACACTGAAGCTTTCTTT. The encoded protein is CATRGRNTEAFF.

In this sample, this clonotype turned up many times. The V call is TRBV4-3, the J call TRBJ2-7, with D possibly matching TRBD2 (7 bases). CDR3 length: 15 amino acids. Germline CDR1 and CDR2: LGHNA and YSLEER. Trimming removed 4 bases from V and 5 bases from J, with 18 bases in between. For the CDR3, the DNA is TGCGCCAGCAGCCGGATCTGGGGAGGGGGGAACGAGCAGTACTTC. Amino acid sequence: CASSRIWGGGNEQYF.

This clonotype was recorded only once. The chain uses TRBV20-1 and TRBJ1-1; D is perhaps TRBD1 (5 bases). The CDR3 contains 14 residues. Germline assignment: CDR1 DFQATT and CDR2 SNEGSKA (reference sequence). Between the trimmed V and J ends, which lost 3 bases and 4 bases, there was a span of 15 bases. CDR3 bases: TGCAGTGCTAGGAAGGGACTTCCGGCCACTGAAGCTTTCTTT. Amino acids: CSARKGLPATEAFF.

The chain joins TRBV2 to TRBJ2-1; D might be TRBD1 or TRBD2, each matching 6 bases. Germline-derived CDR1 and CDR2 are SNHLY and FYNNEI. V gave up 8 bases and J gave up 9 bases, with 17 bases separating them. The CDR3 is made up of 13 amino acids. The CDR3 nucleotides are TGTGCCAGCCAATGGACAGTCGGGAGTGAGCAGTTCTTC. Translating it yields CASQWTVGSEQFF.

This clonotype was found many times. The junction does not match germline at one end; this may be a read error. This sequence joins TRBV5-1 and TRBJ2-1, with D perhaps given as TRBD1 or TRBD2 (5 bases each). Germline CDR1 SGHRS, CDR2 YFSETQ. This CDR3 has 14 residues. The CDR3 DNA follows: TGTGCCAGCAGCTCCACGGGGCCTTACAATGAGCAGTTCTTC. Amino acid sequence: CASSSTGPYNEQFF.

This clonotype was detected only a few times. The chain joins TRBV11-2 to TRBJ2-1; 14 nucleotides align to TRBD2. Trimming cost V 5 bases and J 3 bases; bases outside gene matches: 12. The germline gives CDR1 SGHAT, CDR2 FQNNGV. The CDR3 length is 19 residues. The chain's CDR3 is CASSPAGTSGGGYYNEQFF. The CDR3 coding sequence is TGTGCCAGCAGCCCAGCAGGGACTAGCGGGGGAGGTTACTACAATGAGCAGTTCTTC. Filled out from reference TRBV11-2 and TRBJ2-1, the complete variable domain reads EAGVAQSPRYKIIEKRQSVAFWCNPISGHATLYWYQQILGQGPKLLIQFQNNGVVDDSQLPKDRFSAERLKGVDSTLKIQPAKLEDSAVYLCASSPAGTSGGGYYNEQFFGPGTRLTVL.

The sample holds many counts of this clonotype. The V gene is TRBV7-2, the J gene TRBJ2-1, with 15 bases matching TRBD2. The CDR3 spans 18 residues. Germline CDR1 reads SGHTA; CDR2 reads FQGNSA. J lost 3 bases, V lost 5 bases, and 8 bases had no gene match. Written as DNA, the CDR3 is TGTGCCAGCAGCCCACGGACTAGCGGGAGGGCCGGCTACAATGAGCAGTTCTTC. It yields the protein CASSPRTSGRAGYNEQFF.

Details on this clonotype: One base away lies a much larger clone, so this may be a sequencing read error. The genes are TRBV3-1 and TRBJ2-7; D is possibly TRBD1 (6 bases). This CDR3 has 14 amino acids. Germline values: CDR1 LGHDT, CDR2 YNNKEL (reference sequence). The CDR3 loop is CVSSEGGATYEQYF. The DNA of the CDR3 is TGTGTCAGCAGCGAAGGGGGAGCGACCTACGAGCAGTACTTC.

The DNA of the CDR3 is TGTGCCAGCAGAAGACAGGGACAAGGTGGCTACACCTTC. Its protein product is CASRRQGQGGYTF. V usage is TRBV12-3 or TRBV12-4 and J usage is TRBJ1-2; 7 bases line up with TRBD1. The trim removed 6 bases at V and 7 bases at J, leaving 8 bases unmatched. The CDR3 has 13 residues.

The gene calls are TRBV11-2 and TRBJ2-1; 8 bases fit TRBD2. Per germline, CDR1 SGHAT and CDR2 FQNNGV. V shed 2 bases and J 8 bases; nucleotides not matched to a gene: 11. The CDR3 has 16 amino acids. This chain's CDR3 is CASSLMTTSDVDEQFF. The CDR3 coding sequence is TGTGCCAGCAGCTTAATGACGACTAGCGATGTCGATGAGCAGTTCTTC.

V gene TRBV28 combines with J gene TRBJ2-1; 8 bases agree with TRBD2. Germline V lookup: CDR1 MDHEN, CDR2 SYDVKM. The junction had 14 bases not matched to a gene; V was cut back by 6 bases and J by 10 bases. This CDR3 has 15 residues. The DNA of the CDR3 is TGTGCCAGCAGGGCAAGGGGCGGGGGGAGGTACGAGCAGTTCTTC. Protein: CASRARGGGRYEQFF.

This clonotype was seen more than once but under ten times. J is TRBJ1-2 and V is TRBV12-3 or TRBV12-4; D unresolved. The CDR3 extends over 14 amino acids. With 2 bases removed from V and 1 base from J, the gap between germline ends came to 8 bases. CDR3 nucleotides: TGTGCCAGCAGTTTATTCAGAGATAACTATGGCTACACCTTC. The encoded protein is CASSLFRDNYGYTF.

The chain combines TRBV20-1 with TRBJ2-7; 10 bases are shared with TRBD1. Germline values: CDR1 DFQATT, CDR2 SNEGSKA (reference sequence). The V gene end was trimmed by 4 bases and the J gene end by 7 bases; junction bases not matched to a gene: 10. The CDR3 runs 14 residues. DNA of the CDR3: TGCAGTGCTACGCCGGGACAGGGGTACAATGAGCAGTACTTC. Residues: CSATPGQGYNEQYF.

There are a few counts of this clonotype. A much more abundant neighbour one base away suggests this may be a read error. The rearrangement uses TRBV6-6 and TRBJ2-7, with 7 bases fitting TRBD2. The germline V gene encodes CDR1 MNHNY and CDR2 SVGAGI (reference sequence). The CDR3 length is 13 residues. In nucleotides, the CDR3 is TGTGCCAGCCTGGCGGGAGATGGGTACGAGCGGTACTTC. Protein product: CASLAGDGYERYF.

This clonotype occurred many times. In nucleotides, the CDR3 is TGCGCCAGCAGCCGCGACAACTCCTACGAGCAGTACTTC. This codes for CASSRDNSYEQYF. The V gene is TRBV5-1, the J gene TRBJ2-7; unclear D gene. The germline V and J ends were trimmed by 4 bases and 0 bases, with 8 bases remaining between them. The germline V gene encodes CDR1 SGHRS and CDR2 YFSETQ. The CDR3 is 13 residues long.

Comment on this clonotype: Given the absence of the conserved phenylalanine or tryptophan at the CDR3 end, a read error is likely. The CDR3 protein is CASTQGDLNQPQHL. DNA of the CDR3: TGTGCCAGCACCCAGGGGGACCTCAATCAGCCCCAGCATCTT. The chain carries TRBV6-2 or TRBV6-3 and TRBJ1-5; TRBD1 matches 7 bases. With 7 bases clipped from V and 3 bases from J, the junction kept 6 bases outside the gene matches. Germline-derived CDR1 and CDR2 are MNHEY and SVGEGT. This CDR3 comprises 14 residues.

The chain couples TRBV30 to TRBJ1-1; D remains unclear. The CDR3 has 13 amino acids. Germline assignment: CDR1 GTSNPN and CDR2 SVGIG (reference sequence). V dropped 1 base and J dropped 10 bases, with 16 bases sitting between them. CDR3 sequence: CAWSDGGQLGAFF. The CDR3 DNA follows: TGTGCCTGGAGTGACGGTGGTCAGTTAGGAGCTTTCTTT.

Points on this clonotype: A much more abundant neighbour one base away suggests this may be a read error. V gene TRBV4-3 combines with J gene TRBJ2-7, with D possibly matching TRBD2 (6 bases). The germline CDR1 and CDR2 sequences are LGHNA and YSLEER. The CDR3 totals 15 residues. The CDR3 here is CASSQGNGGNYVQYF. DNA for the CDR3: TGCGCCAGCAGCCAAGGGAATGGCGGGAACTACGTGCAGTACTTC.

This clonotype was observed a handful of times. The V and J genes are TRBV28 and TRBJ1-2, with D perhaps TRBD1 (5 bases). CDR1 and CDR2 (germline): MDHEN, SYDVKM. The CDR3 loop spans 14 amino acids. V was shortened by 4 bases and J by 4 bases, with 13 bases between the two germline ends. CDR3 DNA sequence: TGTGCCAGCAGTTCTCGGCGGGGCAGCTATGGCTACACCTTC. Translation gives CASSSRRGSYGYTF.

The chain recombines TRBV7-2 with TRBJ2-2; TRBD1 aligns across 8 bases. CDR3 length: 14 amino acids. CDR1 SGHTA and CDR2 FQGNSA come from the germline V gene. Trimming removed 8 bases from V and 3 bases from J; junction bases left unmatched: 5. Written as DNA, the CDR3 is TGTGCCAGCGGGAGACAGGGGTACACCGGGGAGCTGTTTTTT. Translation gives CASGRQGYTGELFF.